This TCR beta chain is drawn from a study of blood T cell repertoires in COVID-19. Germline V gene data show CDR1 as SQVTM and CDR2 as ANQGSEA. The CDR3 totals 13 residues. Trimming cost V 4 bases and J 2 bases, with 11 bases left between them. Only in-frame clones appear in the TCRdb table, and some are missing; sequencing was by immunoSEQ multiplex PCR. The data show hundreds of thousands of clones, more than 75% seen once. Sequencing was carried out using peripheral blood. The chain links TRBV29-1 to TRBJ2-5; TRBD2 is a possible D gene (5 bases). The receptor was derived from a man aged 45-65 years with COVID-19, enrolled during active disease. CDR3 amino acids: CSVARGSQETQYF. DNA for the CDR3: TGCAGCGTTGCACGGGGATCACAAGAGACCCAGTACTTC. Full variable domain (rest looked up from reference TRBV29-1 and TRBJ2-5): SAVISQKPSRDICQRGTSLTIQCQVDSQVTMMFWYRQQPGQSLTLIATANQGSEATYESGFVIDKFPISRPNLTFSTLTVSNMSPEDSSIYLCSVARGSQETQYFGPGTRLLVL.